This T cell receptor beta chain originates from a study of blood T cell repertoires in COVID-19 (dated by TCRdb to about 2020). Study-level background: Samples from collaborators originated in the United States, Italy and Spain and spanned both the acute and convalescent phases of COVID-19. The prospective study material was composed of cDNA or gDNA derived from T cells, B-cell-depleted T cells, or PBMCs. Subjects who had been exposed to COVID-19, were actively infected with it, or had recovered from it provided the deeply sampled blood TCRbeta repertoires that made up the dataset. A freely available public database, intended as a resource for researchers studying the immune response to SARS-CoV-2, is where the repertoires were released. The samples were drawn from two sources: the first 160 participants of the ongoing ImmuneRACE study, and 1,200 or so subjects contributed by 6 global collaborators. Nearly every sample came with metadata listing a de-identified subject ID, COVID-19 status, age in years and sex. Where available, HLA class I and class II types were taken from metadata supplied by the sample provider and were not determined by assay-based typing. The paper's findings and limits, for the study overall: The amount of clinical and demographic metadata varied by source and participant and was provided uncurated.

V is cut by 2 bases and J by 7 bases, and the space between the germline ends is 10 bases. CDR1 SGHRS and CDR2 YFSETQ were looked up in the germline V gene. The CDR3 runs 13 residues from the cysteine to the phenylalanine. Only the CDR3 DNA is retained, 39 bases long and in frame from the first base. Comments on this clone: Its antigen specificity is not known. The input lacks base qualities; no much larger clone sits a single base away.

Whole blood was collected in K2EDTA tubes by collaborating institutions according to the institutions' own protocols. For TCRbeta analysis, collaborators shipped samples as frozen whole blood, isolated PBMCs, or DNA extracted from either of those sample types. The immunoSEQ Assay, a bias-controlled multiplex PCR, was used to amplify TCRbeta CDR3 regions from genomic DNA. As for how the authors treated the data: The number of nucleated cells in each sample was estimated from the amplification of reference gene primers within the assay. To quantify the absolute abundance of each unique TCRbeta CDR3 rearrangement, sequence reads were collapsed and filtered. For each sample, productive Simpson clonality was calculated as the square root of Simpson's diversity index over productive rearrangements. What TCRdb holds here is the immuneACCESS table cut down to in-frame rearrangements. Part of the clones is not present; checked against another copy, under half of the missing clones reflect an unresolved V gene, and the others are unexplained. The V and J calls and clone size come from that table; D and trimming were worked out from the DNA. Across this sample there are 88,000 or so clones, with 85% seen only once. About 3.8% of the sample comes from the top ten.

The sample comprised peripheral blood. This TCR was sampled from a man in his sixties with acute or convalescent COVID-19. Rearrangement joined TRBV5-1 to TRBJ2-1; there is no confident call for the D gene. CDR3 reads: CASSFTARNEQFF. The DNA is as follows: TGCGCCAGCAGCTTCACTGCCCGGAATGAGCAGTTCTTC.